These 18 T cell receptor beta chains originate from one sample sequenced in a study of vaccination effects on CD4 cells after COVID-19. The antigens these receptors bind are not known. Produced via immunoSEQ multiplex PCR; TCRdb's table is partial and in-frame only. Of about 31,000 clones detected, about 66% appear once; the ten largest clones hold around 30%. In the ViraFEST assay, antigen-specific CD4+ clonotypes were identified by expansion after peptide-pool stimulation. Isolation of CD4+ T cells took place after 10 to 11 days of culture. Sequenced material: CD4+ T cells from PBMCs cultured with HCoV-229E spike peptides, taken before COVID-19 vaccination. These receptor sequences come from a human donor who received a COVID-19 vaccine.

In DNA, the CDR3 is TGTGCCAGCAGCCCAGAGGTTAACTATGGCTACACCTTC. This gives the protein CASSPEVNYGYTF. The V gene is TRBV28, the J gene TRBJ1-2; no firm D call. Germline V gene sequence: CDR1 MDHEN, CDR2 SYDVKM. V gave up 6 bases and J gave up 1 base, with 9 bases separating them. The CDR3 is made up of 13 amino acids.

In its sample, this clone was seen a few times. The V and J genes are TRBV5-1 and TRBJ1-2, with D maybe TRBD1 (5 bases). The CDR3 runs to 14 residues. V was pared by 0 bases and J by 4 bases, with 10 bases between. The germline V gene encodes CDR1 SGHRS and CDR2 YFSETQ. The CDR3 sequence is CASSLGTLLYGYTF. CDR3 nucleotides: TGCGCCAGCAGCTTGGGGACACTCCTCTATGGCTACACCTTC.

The chain joins TRBV3-1 (or the pseudogene TRBV3-2) to TRBJ1-3; no reliable D call. The CDR3 contains 11 residues. The germline V gene has CDR1 LGHDT and CDR2 YNNKEL (reference sequence). The CDR3 spells CALHARNTIYF. The CDR3 nucleotides are TGTGCTTTACACGCACGAAACACCATATATTTT.

V is TRBV6-6 and J is TRBJ2-7; D may correspond to TRBD1 or TRBD2 (5 bases each). Per the germline V gene, CDR1 is MNHNY and CDR2 is SVGAGI (reference sequence). Deletions cut 10 bases from V and 2 bases from J, with 12 bases between. The CDR3 consists of 12 residues. CDR3 DNA: TGTGCCACCGGGACGTCGCCCTACGAGCAGTACTTC. Amino acids: CATGTSPYEQYF.

The chain combines TRBV11-2 with TRBJ2-7, with 7 bases aligning to TRBD1. This CDR3 spans 14 amino acids. Trimming took 5 bases from V and 5 from J; bases not matched to a gene: 9. Germline V gives CDR1 SGHAT, CDR2 FQNNGV. The DNA for the CDR3 is TGTGCCAGCAGCCCCTTGGGGCAGGGGGACGAGCAGTACTTC. This codes for CASSPLGQGDEQYF.

This clone was seen more than once but under ten times. The rearrangement links TRBV2 to TRBJ1-2, with 9 bases fitting TRBD1. CDR1 and CDR2 from the germline V gene are SNHLY and FYNNEI. The J segment lost 2 bases and the V segment lost 4 bases, leaving 5 bases of the junction unmatched. This CDR3 is built from 15 residues. The CDR3 DNA sequence: TGTGCCAGCAGTGTCAAACAGGGGGCAAACTATGGCTACACCTTC. Translation gives CASSVKQGANYGYTF.

The J gene is TRBJ1-2, the V gene TRBV28; the match to TRBD1 covers 7 bases. Germline V gene data show CDR1 as MDHEN and CDR2 as SYDVKM. The V and J ends lost 5 bases and 14 bases, in that order; junction bases with no gene match: 11. This CDR3 is built from 12 residues. The CDR3 nucleotides are TGTGCCAGCAGTGGGGGACAGCTCGGGCTTACCTTC. This sequence encodes CASSGGQLGLTF.

The V and J genes are TRBV6-7 and TRBJ1-5, with 8 bases fitting TRBD1. TRBV6-7 is known as an ORF, though its function is uncertain. This CDR3 has 14 residues. J lost 2 bases, V lost 6 bases, and 3 bases had no gene match. CDR3 DNA: TGTGCCAGCAGCCAGGACAGGGGCAATCAGCCCCAGCATTTT. Translated, it gives CASSQDRGNQPQHF.

The J gene is TRBJ2-3, the V gene TRBV29-1; the match to TRBD1 covers 8 bases. This CDR3 comprises 13 residues. The germline gives CDR1 SQVTM, CDR2 ANQGSEA. V lost 7 bases, J lost 2 bases, and 5 bases stayed unmatched. The CDR3 region is CSAGQGFTDTQYF. The CDR3, as DNA: TGCAGCGCCGGACAGGGCTTCACAGATACGCAGTATTTT.

The chain is built from TRBV30 and TRBJ2-5, with 8 nucleotides matching TRBD2. Germline V gives CDR1 GTSNPN, CDR2 SVGIG (reference sequence). The CDR3 sequence is 15 residues long. The V and J ends lost 2 bases and 4 bases, in that order; junction bases with no gene match: 9. The CDR3 is CAWSKHIAGGETQYF. The CDR3 DNA is TGTGCCTGGAGTAAGCATATTGCGGGGGGAGAGACCCAGTACTTC.

This clone was seen more than once but under ten times. V is TRBV11-2 and J is TRBJ2-3, with D maybe TRBD2 (5 bases). The CDR3 extends over 12 amino acids. The germline V gene has CDR1 SGHAT and CDR2 FQNNGV. V dropped 4 bases and J dropped 6 bases, with 8 bases sitting between them. CDR3 protein: CASSYRRDTQYF. In nucleotides, the CDR3 is TGTGCCAGCAGCTACCGGAGGGATACGCAGTATTTT.

V usage is TRBV28 and J usage is TRBJ1-6; D may be TRBD1 (6 bases). Germline CDR1 reads MDHEN; CDR2 reads SYDVKM. With 4 bases removed from V and 7 bases from J, the gap between germline ends came to 20 bases. The CDR3 has 17 amino acids. DNA for the CDR3: TGTGCCAGCAGTTCCCCCCCGCAGGGGTCCTTCAATTCACCCCTCCACTTT. It translates to CASSSPPQGSFNSPLHF.

This clone appeared a few times. V usage is TRBV28 and J usage is TRBJ1-1; D is possibly TRBD1 (5 bases). Per the germline V gene, CDR1 is MDHEN and CDR2 is SYDVKM. Deletions cut 5 bases from V and 3 bases from J, with 10 bases between. CDR3 length equals 13 residues. CDR3 residues: CASSLGQDTEAFF. The CDR3 coding sequence is TGTGCCAGCAGTCTCGGACAAGACACTGAAGCTTTCTTT.

V gene TRBV5-6 combines with J gene TRBJ2-7; D remains ambiguous. Germline-derived CDR1 and CDR2 are SGHDT and YYEEEE. With 2 bases removed from V and 4 bases from J, the gap between germline ends came to 4 bases. The CDR3 has 11 residues. The CDR3 loop is CASSFSYEQYF. CDR3 DNA sequence: TGTGCCAGCAGCTTTTCGTACGAGCAGTACTTC. Supplemented by reference TRBV5-6 and TRBJ2-7, the full variable domain reads DAGVTQSPTHLIKTRGQQVTLRCSPKSGHDTVSWYQQALGQGPQFIFQYYEEEERQRGNFPDRFSGHQFPNYSSELNVNALLLGDSALYLCASSFSYEQYFGPGTRLTVT.

V and J are TRBV21-1 and TRBJ1-2. TRBV21-1 is termed a pseudogene. CDR3 length: 19 residues. CDR3 DNA sequence: TGTGCCAGCAGAGAGGGGGGCCAGCCCGCACCCTTAATACCCTATGGCTACACCTTC. This translates into CASREGGQPAPLIPYGYTF.

This clone has only a few counts. This rearrangement joins TRBV4-3 to TRBJ2-7, with 8 positions matching TRBD1. V lost 3 bases and J lost 2; bases outside the gene matches: 12. CDR3 length: 17 residues. CDR1 LGHNA and CDR2 YSLEER come from the germline V gene. The CDR3 DNA follows: TGCGCCAGCAGCCAGGAACCCCCGGGACAGGACGCCTACGAGCAGTACTTC. Translating it yields CASSQEPPGQDAYEQYF.

V is TRBV5-1 and J is TRBJ2-7; D remains unclear. There are 14 residues in the CDR3. V gave up 0 bases and J gave up 2 bases, with 9 bases separating them. Germline lookup yields CDR1 SGHRS and CDR2 YFSETQ. CDR3 DNA sequence: TGCGCCAGCAGCTTGGGGACGAATGCCTACGAGCAGTACTTC. Translating gives CASSLGTNAYEQYF.

The rearrangement uses TRBV3-1 (or the pseudogene TRBV3-2) and TRBJ1-3; D uncertain. V was clipped by 0 bases and J by 1 base, with 7 bases between them. Germline lookup yields CDR1 LGHDT and CDR2 YNNKEL (reference sequence). The CDR3 covers 15 residues. The CDR3 DNA sequence: TGTGCCAGCAGCCAAGATAGCCATTCTGGAAACACCATATATTTT. It yields the protein CASSQDSHSGNTIYF.